What follows are 8 T cell receptor beta chains derived from one specimen sequenced in a study of blood T cell repertoires in COVID-19. Only in-frame clones appear in the TCRdb table, and some are missing; sequencing was by immunoSEQ multiplex PCR. The table records about 320,000 clones, roughly 85% of them present only once. The sequenced material came from PBMCs or T cells enriched from blood (not recorded which). The receptor source for this set is a woman in her thirties who had been exposed to COVID-19.

The V call is TRBV12-3 or TRBV12-4, the J call TRBJ1-2, with 8 bases fitting TRBD1. With 3 bases clipped from V and 6 bases from J, the junction kept 3 bases outside the gene matches. CDR3 length: 13 residues. CDR3 protein: CASSFSGQDGYTF. The CDR3 region has the DNA TGTGCCAGCAGTTTTTCGGGACAGGATGGCTACACCTTC.

This clone has a single count. V is TRBV18 and J is TRBJ2-7, with 8 bases matching TRBD2. Trimming took 0 bases from V and 3 from J; bases not matched to a gene: 22. The germline V gene encodes CDR1 KGHSH and CDR2 LQKENI. The CDR3 has 21 residues. CDR3 sequence: CASSPPTFLLCGAGLDYEQYF. The CDR3 bases are TGTGCCAGCTCACCACCCACTTTTCTGTTGTGCGGTGCGGGACTAGACTACGAGCAGTACTTC.

The rearrangement links TRBV6-5 to TRBJ1-1; 9 bases map to TRBD1. Trimming at V came to 7 bases and at J to 2 bases, leaving 2 bases not matched to a gene. CDR3 length equals 13 residues. In germline, CDR1 is MNHEY, CDR2 SVGAGI. The chain's CDR3 is CASNTGGNTEAFF. CDR3 nucleotide sequence: TGTGCCAGCAATACAGGGGGCAACACTGAAGCTTTCTTT.

The chain joins TRBV19 to TRBJ2-5; TRBD2 matches 8 bases. The CDR3 has 16 residues. Germline values: CDR1 LNHDA, CDR2 SQIVND (reference sequence). V shed 6 bases, J shed 5 bases, and the junction held 14 bases outside the gene matches. The CDR3 sequence: CASSPLWREDGETQYF. The CDR3 region has the DNA TGTGCCAGTAGCCCCCTGTGGCGGGAGGATGGGGAGACCCAGTACTTC.

The chain carries TRBV19 and TRBJ2-3; D not resolved. Germline V gives CDR1 LNHDA, CDR2 SQIVND (reference sequence). The CDR3 extends over 17 amino acids. The germline V and J ends were trimmed by 5 bases and 0 bases, with 18 bases remaining between them. CDR3 bases: TGTGCCAGTAGTTTAAGTGGGTGGGCTCCAAGCACAGATACGCAGTATTTT. Amino acid sequence: CASSLSGWAPSTDTQYF.

The CDR3 bases are TGTGCCAGCAGCCAAGATAGAGAAAAACTGTTTTTT. Translating it yields CASSQDREKLFF. The V and J genes are TRBV3-1 (or the pseudogene TRBV3-2) and TRBJ1-4, with D hard to call. With 0 bases removed from V and 8 bases from J, the gap between germline ends came to 4 bases. The CDR3 contains 12 residues. CDR1 is LGHDT, CDR2 YNNKEL, per germline (reference sequence).

The chain is built from TRBV11-1 and TRBJ2-1, with 8 bases that match TRBD1. The V gene end was trimmed by 5 bases and the J gene end by 0 bases; junction bases not matched to a gene: 3. The CDR3 contains 15 residues. Germline loops: CDR1 SGHAT, CDR2 FQDESV (reference sequence). The CDR3 region has the DNA TGTGCCAGCAGCAAACAGGGGGACTCCTACAATGAGCAGTTCTTC. Translating it yields CASSKQGDSYNEQFF.

J is TRBJ1-2 and V is TRBV19; tentatively, D is TRBD1 (5 bases). Trimming cost V 3 bases and J 2 bases, with 13 bases left between them. Germline V gives CDR1 LNHDA, CDR2 SQIVND (reference sequence). The CDR3 length is 15 residues. In nucleotides, the CDR3 is TGTGCCAGTAGTATCTCCCAGGACAACAACTATGGCTACACCTTC. Translated: CASSISQDNNYGYTF. The entire variable domain, with the rest obtained from reference TRBV19 and TRBJ1-2, is as follows: DGGITQSPKYLFRKEGQNVTLSCEQNLNHDAMYWYRQDPGQGLRLIYYSQIVNDFQKGDIAEGYSVSREKKESFPLTVTSAQKNPTAFYLCASSISQDNNYGYTFGSGTRLTVV.